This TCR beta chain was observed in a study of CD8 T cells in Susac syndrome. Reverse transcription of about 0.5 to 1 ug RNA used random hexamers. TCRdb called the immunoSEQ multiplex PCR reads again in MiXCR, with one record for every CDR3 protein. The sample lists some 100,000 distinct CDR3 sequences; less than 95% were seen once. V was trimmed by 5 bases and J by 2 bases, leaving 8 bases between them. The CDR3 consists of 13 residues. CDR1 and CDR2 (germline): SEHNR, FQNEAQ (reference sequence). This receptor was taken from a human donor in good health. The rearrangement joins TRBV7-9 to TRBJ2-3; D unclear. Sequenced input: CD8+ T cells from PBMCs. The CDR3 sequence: CASSEGPTDTQYF. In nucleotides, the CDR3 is TGTGCCAGCAGCGAAGGTCCCACAGATACGCAGTATTTT.